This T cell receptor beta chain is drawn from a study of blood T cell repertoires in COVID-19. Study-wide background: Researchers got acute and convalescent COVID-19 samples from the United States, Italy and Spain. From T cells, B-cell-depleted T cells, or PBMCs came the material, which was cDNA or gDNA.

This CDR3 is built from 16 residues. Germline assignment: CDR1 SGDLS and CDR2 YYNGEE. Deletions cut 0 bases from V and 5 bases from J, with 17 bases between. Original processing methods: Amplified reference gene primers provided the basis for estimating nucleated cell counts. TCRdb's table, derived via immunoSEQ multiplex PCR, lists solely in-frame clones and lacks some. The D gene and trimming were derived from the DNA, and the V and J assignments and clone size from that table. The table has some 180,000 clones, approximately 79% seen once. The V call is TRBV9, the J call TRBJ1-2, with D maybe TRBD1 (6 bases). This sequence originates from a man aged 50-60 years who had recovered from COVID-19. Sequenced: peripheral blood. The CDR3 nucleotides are TGTGCCAGCAGCGTAGCCCAGTCGGCGGACAGATATGGCTACACCTTC. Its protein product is CASSVAQSADRYGYTF.